Reported below is one T cell receptor beta chain. What it binds is not known. These data belong to a study of human T cells and chemical hapten exposure. Study summary: While the approximately 23-week study was under way, patients received diphenylcyclopropenone on the scalp every week. Small pooled library volume differences chiefly drove per-sample TCR yield variation. General observations from the study: Expanded TCRs were compared with controls, and the expanded TCRs formed significantly more large CDR3 similarity clusters.

Germline-derived CDR1 and CDR2 are SGHNT and YYREEE (reference sequence). With 6 bases removed from V and 7 bases from J, the gap between germline ends came to 22 bases. The CDR3 consists of 15 residues. The time point is: pre-sensitization, week 0. Treatment noted: therapeutic diphenylcyclopropenone sensitization with weekly scalp DPC. It was the library that attached unique molecular identifiers to individual cDNA molecules. TCRdb itself ran the RACE reads through MiXCR, one entry per CDR3 protein. The sample has around 300,000 distinct CDR3 sequences, approximately 7.5% seen once. The sample consisted of whole blood, taken in connection with sensitization to the hapten diphenylcyclopropenone (DPC). The receptor comes from a man aged 18-30 years with alopecia areata. Some clones in this sample may be carry-over from other donors' samples. The V and J genes are TRBV5-4 and TRBJ2-5; weak D call: TRBD2 (6 bases). The CDR3 DNA reads TGTGCCAGCATCCCTTATCCCGGGACTCAGGGGACCCAGTACTTC. Protein product: CASIPYPGTQGTQYF.